What follows describes a single T cell receptor (beta chain). This CDR3 region has 15 residues. V dropped 0 bases and J dropped 4; count of bases not matched to a gene: 5. Germline V gene data show CDR1 as SGHRS and CDR2 as YFSETQ. The data are from a study of cytomegalovirus exposure and HLA in healthy donors. This table comes from immunoSEQ multiplex PCR, and its TCRdb copy is limited to in-frame clones, with some not included. Of some 54,000 clones in the sample, around 90% were seen once. This clonotype was obtained from a man between 18 and 35 years old in good health and CMV-seronegative. The chain combines TRBV5-1 with TRBJ2-5; 8 nucleotides align to TRBD2. The sample consisted of PBMCs. The CDR3 reads CASSLAGTRGETQYF. For the CDR3, the DNA is TGCGCCAGCAGCTTGGCCGGGACTAGAGGAGAGACCCAGTACTTC.